This T cell receptor (beta chain) came from a study of OX40 agonist ivuxolimab in advanced cancers. The protocol was immunoSEQ multiplex PCR, while the TCRdb copy is restricted to in-frame clones and leaves out a portion. The top ten clones hold 10% to 15% of a sample with around 33,000 clones, 84% of them seen once. The CDR3 is 14 amino acids. V shed 3 bases, J shed 10 bases, and the junction held 3 bases outside the gene matches. Germline CDR1 SGHDT, CDR2 YYEEEE. This sequence was found in an adult with an advanced solid tumor such as melanoma, head and neck, liver or kidney cancer. Sequencing was performed on CD4+ or CD8+ T cells sorted from blood, taken in a trial of the OX40 agonist ivuxolimab. This chain connects TRBV5-6 to TRBJ2-1, with 14 bases lining up with TRBD2. CDR3 in DNA: TGTGCCAGCAGCTGGGGACTAGCGGGAGAAGAGCAGTTCTTC. It codes for CASSWGLAGEEQFF. The full variable domain, with the rest looked up from reference TRBV5-6 and TRBJ2-1, is DAGVTQSPTHLIKTRGQQVTLRCSPKSGHDTVSWYQQALGQGPQFIFQYYEEEERQRGNFPDRFSGHQFPNYSSELNVNALLLGDSALYLCASSWGLAGEEQFFGPGTRLTVL.